Listed below are T cell receptor beta chains from one sample, sequenced in a study of blood T cells in healthy people across ages. TCRdb re-derived calls from the 5' RACE reads in MiXCR, one entry per CDR3 protein. The sample includes 1.2 million to 1.5 million distinct CDR3 sequences, around 59% of them seen just once. The sequenced sample consisted of blood. Receptors were obtained from a man between 18 and 29 years old in good health. CDR3s include the opening cysteine and the closing phenylalanine or tryptophan. The order of the fields is D gene, J gene, clone size, V gene, CDR3 DNA, CDR3 protein. The D gene is left open where the match is weak. Size values are once, few and many counts, or a class for expanded clones, and some rows have none.

>-|TRBJ1-4|-|TRBV5-1
TGCGCCAGCAGCTTGGGTCATCGTGGGGTCACTAATGAAAAACTGTTTTTT
CASSLGHRGVTNEKLFF
>-|TRBJ1-5|few|TRBV29-1
TGCAGCGTTGGTCCCTCGGGGGGAGTAGTGGGGAATCAGCCCCAGCATTTT
CSVGPSGGVVGNQPQHF
>-|TRBJ1-4|-|TRBV3-1
TGTGCCAGCAGCCAAACACGAAATGAAAAACTGTTTTTT
CASSQTRNEKLFF
>-|TRBJ2-7|once|TRBV6-6
TGTGCCAGCATTGAGGGGGTCCTTTCCTACGAGCAGTACTTC
CASIEGVLSYEQYF
>TRBD1|TRBJ1-1|few|TRBV6-6
TGTGCCAGCAGTTATACGGACCCGCGGACAGGGACGGAAGCTTTCTTT
CASSYTDPRTGTEAFF
>-|TRBJ2-1|few|TRBV25-1
TGTGCCAGCAAGGCGGAGGGCCTCAATGAGCAGTTCTTC
CASKAEGLNEQFF
>-|TRBJ2-3|few|TRBV6-2/TRBV6-3
TGTGCCAGCATCGACACCCGACAGGCCCAGGGGCAGTATTTT
CASIDTRQAQGQYF
>-|TRBJ1-2|few|TRBV29-1
TGCAGCGTTGGACAGTACTATGGCTACACCTTC
CSVGQYYGYTF
>TRBD1|TRBJ1-2|-|TRBV9
TGTGCCAGCAGCGTCCCCGGAGCGGGACAGGGGGCGTGGAGCTATGGCTACACCTTC
CASSVPGAGQGAWSYGYTF
>TRBD1|TRBJ2-7|-|TRBV5-1
TGCGCCAGCAGTTCCCCGAGGGGACAGGGATCTTACGAGCAGTACTTC
CASSSPRGQGSYEQYF
>-|TRBJ1-1|-|TRBV7-8
TGTGCCAGCAGCGAGAACAGGAGATTGGGTGAAGCTTTCTTT
CASSENRRLGEAFF
>TRBD1|TRBJ1-1|few|TRBV6-1
TGTGCCAGCAGTGTTCCCGACACAGGGGGCTACACTGAAGCTTTCTTT
CASSVPDTGGYTEAFF
>TRBD1|TRBJ2-7|-|TRBV20-1
TGCAGTGCCCCACCCAGGGGGCCGTCCTACGAGCAGTACTTC
CSAPPRGPSYEQYF
>-|TRBJ1-1|few|TRBV15
TGTGCCACCAGCACGACATCGAACACTGAAGCTTTCTTT
CATSTTSNTEAFF
>-|TRBJ1-2|few|TRBV15
TGTGCCACCAGCCCCCCTCCGGGTAACTATGGCTACACCTTC
CATSPPPGNYGYTF
>-|TRBJ1-6|-|TRBV11-2
TGTGCCAGCAGGTGGGGGGCGCAGAATTCACCCCTCCACTTT
CASRWGAQNSPLHF
>-|TRBJ2-5|-|TRBV20-1
TGCAGTGCTATCCCTCCGGGAGAGACCCAGTACTTC
CSAIPPGETQYF
>-|TRBJ2-7|-|TRBV5-1
TGCGCCAGCAGCGGGCTAGTAGGCTACGAGCAGTACTTC
CASSGLVGYEQYF
>TRBD2|TRBJ2-5|-|TRBV2
TGTGCCAGCCGAGATAGCGGGGCGACCCAGTACTTC
CASRDSGATQYF
>-|TRBJ2-3|-|TRBV4-3
TGCGCCAGCAGCCCGGGACTCACGGTGGAAGCAGATACGCAGTATTTT
CASSPGLTVEADTQYF
>TRBD2|TRBJ2-3|-|TRBV6-1
TGTGCCAGCAATTCACAGCGGGGGACCACAGATACGCAGTATTTT
CASNSQRGTTDTQYF
>-|TRBJ2-7|-|TRBV7-9
TGTGCCAGCAGCGATCAATCGGGAGAGCAGTACTTC
CASSDQSGEQYF
>-|TRBJ1-1|many|TRBV9
TGTGCCAGCAGCGTAGGAACAGGCGCTGAAGCTTTCTTT
CASSVGTGAEAFF
>TRBD1|TRBJ2-1|once|TRBV18
TGTGCCAGCTCACCATCAGGGGGCTCTTACCTTGAGCAGTTCTTC
CASSPSGGSYLEQFF
>-|TRBJ2-6|few|TRBV12-3/TRBV12-4
TGTGCCAGCAGTTTGGCCTACAGACACTCTGGGGCCAACGTCCTGACTTTC
CASSLAYRHSGANVLTF
>TRBD1|TRBJ2-3|-|TRBV6-2/TRBV6-3
TGTGCCAGCAGTTCCTGGACAGGGGGTAACCCAGATACGCAGTATTTT
CASSSWTGGNPDTQYF
>TRBD2|TRBJ2-4|-|TRBV14
TGTGCCAGCAGCCACAGGGAGGGGAACATTCAGTACTTC
CASSHREGNIQYF
>-|TRBJ1-1|few|TRBV15
TGTGCCACCAGCCCCCGGAGGGACCGGGCCACTGAAGCTTTCTTT
CATSPRRDRATEAFF
>TRBD1|TRBJ2-3|-|TRBV11-2
TGTGCCAGCAGAGACAGGGCACACACAGATACGCAGTATTTT
CASRDRAHTDTQYF
>-|TRBJ2-2|-|TRBV5-1
TGCGCCAGCGCCCTTTCTTGGTCTGGGGAGCTGTTTTTT
CASALSWSGELFF
>-|TRBJ2-1|-|TRBV20-1
TGCAGTGCCCCCAGGGGTTGGGAGCAGTTCTTC
CSAPRGWEQFF
>TRBD1|TRBJ2-7|-|TRBV6-5
TGTGCCAGCAGTTACCCAGGGACAGGAGGTATTTACGAGCAGTACTTC
CASSYPGTGGIYEQYF
>TRBD1|TRBJ2-7|-|TRBV5-1
TGCGCCAGCAGCCAAGGGACAGGGACAATCTACGAGCAGTACTTC
CASSQGTGTIYEQYF
>TRBD1|TRBJ2-7|-|TRBV7-9
TGTGCCAGCAGCTTAGGCCAGGGGGCGGCCGAGCAGTACTTC
CASSLGQGAAEQYF
>-|TRBJ2-1|-|TRBV6-2/TRBV6-3
TGTGCCAGCAGTTTCCTCGAGTATGAGCAGTTCTTC
CASSFLEYEQFF
>-|TRBJ2-1|-|TRBV20-1
TGCAGTGCTAGACCCTACCGAGGGAGGTGGACTGCCAACTCCTACAATGAGCAGTTCTTC
CSARPYRGRWTANSYNEQFF
>-|TRBJ2-1|once|TRBV6-5
TGTGCCAGCAGCCCCTCAGACAGCTACAATGAGCAGTTCTTC
CASSPSDSYNEQFF
>-|TRBJ2-7|few|TRBV20-1
TGCAGTGCTAGTCTGCTAGGTAGCGAGCAGTACTTC
CSASLLGSEQYF
>-|TRBJ1-2|-|TRBV29-1
TGCAGCGTTGTAGGGGGGCCAGCTAACTATGGCTACACCTTC
CSVVGGPANYGYTF
>-|TRBJ1-2|-|TRBV27
TGTGCCAGCAGTTTGTCGGACAGTAGGCGCTACACCTTC
CASSLSDSRRYTF